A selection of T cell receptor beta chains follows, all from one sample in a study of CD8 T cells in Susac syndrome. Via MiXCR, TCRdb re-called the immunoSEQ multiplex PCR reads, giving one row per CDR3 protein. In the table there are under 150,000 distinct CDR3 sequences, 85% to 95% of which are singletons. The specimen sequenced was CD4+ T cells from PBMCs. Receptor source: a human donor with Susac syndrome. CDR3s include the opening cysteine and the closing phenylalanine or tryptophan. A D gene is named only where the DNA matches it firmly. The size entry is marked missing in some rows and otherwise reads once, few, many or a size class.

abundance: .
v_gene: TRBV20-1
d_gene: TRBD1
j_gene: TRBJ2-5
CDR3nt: TGCAGTGCTAGGGACAGGGAAGAGACCCAGTACTTC
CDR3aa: CSARDREETQYF

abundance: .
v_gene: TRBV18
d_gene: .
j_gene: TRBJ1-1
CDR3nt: TGTGCCAGCTCACCCCGAGGCTCGGGCACTGAAGCTTTCTTT
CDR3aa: CASSPRGSGTEAFF

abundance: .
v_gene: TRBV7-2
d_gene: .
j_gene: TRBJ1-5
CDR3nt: TGTGCCAGCGGATACGGGCTGAATCAGCCCCAGCATTTT
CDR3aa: CASGYGLNQPQHF

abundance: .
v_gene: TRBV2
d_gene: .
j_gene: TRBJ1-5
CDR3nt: TGTGCCAGCAGTGACACCGGGACATGGGATCAGCCCCAGCATTTT
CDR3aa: CASSDTGTWDQPQHF

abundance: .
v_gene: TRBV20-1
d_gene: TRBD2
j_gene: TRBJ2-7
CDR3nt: TGCAGTGCTAGATTCCTACTAGCGGGGGGACAGAGTTACGAGCAGTACTTC
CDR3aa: CSARFLLAGGQSYEQYF

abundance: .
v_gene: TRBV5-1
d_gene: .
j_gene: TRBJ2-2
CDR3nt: TGCGCCAGCAGCCCTCCGTTACAAACGAACACCGGGGAGCTGTTTTTT
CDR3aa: CASSPPLQTNTGELFF

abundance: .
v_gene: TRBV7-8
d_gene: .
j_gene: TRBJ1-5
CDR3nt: TGTGCCAGCAGCTTATTCTGGAATCAGCCCCAGCATTTT
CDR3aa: CASSLFWNQPQHF

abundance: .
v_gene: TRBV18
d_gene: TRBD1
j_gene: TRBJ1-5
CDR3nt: TGTGCCAGCTCACCAGTCGCACAGGGGCTCGATAGCAATCAGCCCCAGCATTTT
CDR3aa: CASSPVAQGLDSNQPQHF

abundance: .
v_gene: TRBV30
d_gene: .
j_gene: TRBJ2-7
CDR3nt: TGTGCCTGGAGTGTACGTCAGAGGGGGAAGGGTTACGAGCAGTACTTC
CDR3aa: CAWSVRQRGKGYEQYF

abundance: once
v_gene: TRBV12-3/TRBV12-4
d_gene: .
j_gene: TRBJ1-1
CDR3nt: TGTGCCAGCAGTTTTACCGGCCGGGGAACTGAAGCTTTCTTT
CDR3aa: CASSFTGRGTEAFF

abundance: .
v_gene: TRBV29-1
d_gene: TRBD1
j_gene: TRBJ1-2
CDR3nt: TGCAGCGTTAGGGGACAGGGGGTTGGCTATGGCTACACCTTC
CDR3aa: CSVRGQGVGYGYTF

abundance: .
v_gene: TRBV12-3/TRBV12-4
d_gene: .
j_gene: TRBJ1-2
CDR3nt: TGTGCCAGCAGATCCGGGATGGACTATGGCTACACCTTC
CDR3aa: CASRSGMDYGYTF

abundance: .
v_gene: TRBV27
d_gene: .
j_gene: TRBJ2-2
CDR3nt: TGTGCCAGCACCCTCCGGTCATGGAACACCGGGGAGCTGTTTTTT
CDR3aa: CASTLRSWNTGELFF

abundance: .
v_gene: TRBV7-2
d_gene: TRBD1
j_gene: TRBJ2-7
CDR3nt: TGTGCCAGCAGGGACTTCCTTAAGACAGGGTCCGGCGAGCAGTACTTC
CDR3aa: CASRDFLKTGSGEQYF

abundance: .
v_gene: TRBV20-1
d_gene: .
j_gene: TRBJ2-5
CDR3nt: TGCAGTGCTAGAGATCGAGGGGCCAATGAGCAGTACTTC
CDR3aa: CSARDRGANEQYF

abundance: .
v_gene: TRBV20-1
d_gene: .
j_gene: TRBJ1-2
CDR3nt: TGCAGTGCTAGACCACCCGCCACCTATGGCTACACCTTC
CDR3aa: CSARPPATYGYTF

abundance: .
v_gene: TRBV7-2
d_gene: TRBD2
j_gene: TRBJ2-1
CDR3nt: TGTGCCAGCAGCTTAGCGCCCAGGGACTATCCGCAGTTCTTC
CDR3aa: CASSLAPRDYPQFF

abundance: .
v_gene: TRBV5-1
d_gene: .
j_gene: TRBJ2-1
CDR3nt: TGCGCCAGCAGAGGTGGGGCCATGGATGAGCAGTTCTTC
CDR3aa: CASRGGAMDEQFF

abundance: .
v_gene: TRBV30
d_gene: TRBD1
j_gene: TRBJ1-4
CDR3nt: TGTGCCTGGAGGCCGACAGGGGGAAGTGAAAAACTGTTTTTT
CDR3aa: CAWRPTGGSEKLFF

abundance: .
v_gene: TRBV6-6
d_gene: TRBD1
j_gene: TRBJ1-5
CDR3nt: TGTGCCAGCCGGGGACAGGGTGGCGTTCAGCCCCAGCATTTT
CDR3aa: CASRGQGGVQPQHF

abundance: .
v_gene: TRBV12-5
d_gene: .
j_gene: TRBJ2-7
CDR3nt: TGTGCTAGTGCCGGGGGACGGATCTCCTACGAGCAGTACTTC
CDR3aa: CASAGGRISYEQYF

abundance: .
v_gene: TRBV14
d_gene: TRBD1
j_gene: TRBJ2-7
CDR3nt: TGTGCCAGCAGCCCGACAGGGTGGGACGGCGAGCAGTACTTC
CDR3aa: CASSPTGWDGEQYF

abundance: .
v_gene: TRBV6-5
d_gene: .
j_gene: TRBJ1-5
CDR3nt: TGTGCCAGCAGTTATTCTGGGGGAAGGCGTCAGCCCCAGCATTTT
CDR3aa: CASSYSGGRRQPQHF

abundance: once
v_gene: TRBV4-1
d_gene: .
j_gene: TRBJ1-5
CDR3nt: TGCGCCAGCAGCCAACCCCGGGACGGAAATCAGCCCCAGCATTTT
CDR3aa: CASSQPRDGNQPQHF

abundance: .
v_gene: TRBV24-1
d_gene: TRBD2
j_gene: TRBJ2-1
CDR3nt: TGTGCCACCAGTAGCGGGAGGCCGGGGTACAATGAGCAGTTCTTC
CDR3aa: CATSSGRPGYNEQFF

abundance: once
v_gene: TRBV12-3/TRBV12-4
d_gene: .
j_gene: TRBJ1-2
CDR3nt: TGTGCCAGCAGTTTAGGGGCGGGGGCCTATGGCTACACCTTC
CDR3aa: CASSLGAGAYGYTF

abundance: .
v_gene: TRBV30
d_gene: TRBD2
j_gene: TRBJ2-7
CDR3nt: TGTGCCTGGAGGTCAGCCGGACTAGCCTACGAGCAGTACTTC
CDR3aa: CAWRSAGLAYEQYF

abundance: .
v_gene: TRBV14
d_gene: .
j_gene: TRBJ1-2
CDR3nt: TGTGCCAGCAGCCAAGATGAGGCCGACTATGGCTACACCTTC
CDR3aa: CASSQDEADYGYTF

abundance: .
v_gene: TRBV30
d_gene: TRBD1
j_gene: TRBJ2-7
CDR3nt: TGTGCCTGCTCAAGTGGGACAGTAGTCTCTCTGCAGTACTTC
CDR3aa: CACSSGTVVSLQYF

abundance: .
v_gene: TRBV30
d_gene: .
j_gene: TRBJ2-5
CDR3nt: TGTGCCTGGAGTCGAAGGACCTTCGAGACCCAGTACTTC
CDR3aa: CAWSRRTFETQYF

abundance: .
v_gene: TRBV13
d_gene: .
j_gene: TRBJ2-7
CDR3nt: TGTGCCAGCAGCTTGGCTAGGACAGCCTCCTACGAGCAGTACTTC
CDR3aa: CASSLARTASYEQYF

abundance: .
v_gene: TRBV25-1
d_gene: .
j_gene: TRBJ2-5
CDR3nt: TGTGCCAGCAGTGAAGGGGCAGGACGGGAGTTGGAGACCCAGTACTTC
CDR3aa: CASSEGAGRELETQYF

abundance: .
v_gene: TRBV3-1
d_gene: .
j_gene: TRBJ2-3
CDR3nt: TGTGCCAGCAGCCACTTAGGAACGGGGACACGACATACGCAGTATTTT
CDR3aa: CASSHLGTGTRHTQYF

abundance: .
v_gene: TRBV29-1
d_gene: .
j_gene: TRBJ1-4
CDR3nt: TGCAGCGTTGAGGGGATAAATGAAAAACTGTTTTTT
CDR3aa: CSVEGINEKLFF

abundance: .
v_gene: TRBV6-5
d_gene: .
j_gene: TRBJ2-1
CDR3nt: TGTGCCAGCAGTTACTCGGGGGGAGGTGCTGAGCAGTTCTTC
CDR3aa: CASSYSGGGAEQFF

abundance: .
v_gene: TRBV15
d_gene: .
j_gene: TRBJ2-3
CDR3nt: TGTGCCACCAGCCCGAAGACAGATACGCAGTATTTT
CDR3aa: CATSPKTDTQYF

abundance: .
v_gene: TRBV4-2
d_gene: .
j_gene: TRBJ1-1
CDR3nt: TGTGCCAGCAGCCACCCAGGGGAGAGTGAAGCTTTCTTT
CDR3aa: CASSHPGESEAFF

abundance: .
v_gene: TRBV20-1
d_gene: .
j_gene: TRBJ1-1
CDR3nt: TGCAGTGCTAGGACAGGACCGAACACTGAAGCTTTCTTT
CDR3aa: CSARTGPNTEAFF

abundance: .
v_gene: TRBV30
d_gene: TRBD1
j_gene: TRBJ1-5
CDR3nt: TGTGCCTGGAGTGTAGATGGGACAGGGAATCAGCCCCAGCATTTT
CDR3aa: CAWSVDGTGNQPQHF

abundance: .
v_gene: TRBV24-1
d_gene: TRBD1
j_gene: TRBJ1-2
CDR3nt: TGTGCCACCAGTGGAACCGGGACAGCTGATTATGGCTACACCTTC
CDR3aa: CATSGTGTADYGYTF